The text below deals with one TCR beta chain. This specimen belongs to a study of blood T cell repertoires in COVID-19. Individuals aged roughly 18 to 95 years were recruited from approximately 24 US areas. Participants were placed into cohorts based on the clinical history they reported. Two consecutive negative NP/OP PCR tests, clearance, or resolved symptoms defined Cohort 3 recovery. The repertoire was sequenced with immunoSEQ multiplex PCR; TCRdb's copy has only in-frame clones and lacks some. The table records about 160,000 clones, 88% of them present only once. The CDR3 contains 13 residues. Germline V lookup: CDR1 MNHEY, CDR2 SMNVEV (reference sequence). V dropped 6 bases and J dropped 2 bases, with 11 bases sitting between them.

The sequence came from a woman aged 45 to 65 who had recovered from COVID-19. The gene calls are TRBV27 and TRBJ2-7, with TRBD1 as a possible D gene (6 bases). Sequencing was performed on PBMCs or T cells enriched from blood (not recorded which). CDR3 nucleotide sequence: TGTGCCAGCAGCCCCACAGGGACCTACGAGCAGTACTTC. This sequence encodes CASSPTGTYEQYF.